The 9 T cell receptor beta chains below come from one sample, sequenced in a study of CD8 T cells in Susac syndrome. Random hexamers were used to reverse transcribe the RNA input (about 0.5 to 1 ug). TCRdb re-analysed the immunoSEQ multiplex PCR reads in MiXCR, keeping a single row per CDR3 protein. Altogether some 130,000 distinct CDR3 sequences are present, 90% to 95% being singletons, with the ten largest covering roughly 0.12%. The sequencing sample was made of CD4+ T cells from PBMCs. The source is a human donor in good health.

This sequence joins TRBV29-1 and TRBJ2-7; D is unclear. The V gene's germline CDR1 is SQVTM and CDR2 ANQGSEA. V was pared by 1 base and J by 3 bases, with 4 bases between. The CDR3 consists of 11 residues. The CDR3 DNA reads TGCAGCGTTGAAGTCCTCTACGAGCAGTACTTC. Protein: CSVEVLYEQYF.

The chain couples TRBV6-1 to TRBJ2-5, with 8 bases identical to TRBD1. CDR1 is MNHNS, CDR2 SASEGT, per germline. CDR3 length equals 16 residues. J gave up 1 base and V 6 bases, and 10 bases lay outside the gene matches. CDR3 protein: CASRPLDRAIQETQYF. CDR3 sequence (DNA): TGTGCCAGCAGACCCCTGGACAGGGCTATCCAAGAGACCCAGTACTTC.

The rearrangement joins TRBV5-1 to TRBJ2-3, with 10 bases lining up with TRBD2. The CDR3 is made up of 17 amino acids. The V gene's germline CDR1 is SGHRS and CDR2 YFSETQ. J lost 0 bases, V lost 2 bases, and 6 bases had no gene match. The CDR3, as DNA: TGCGCCAGCAGCTTACTAGCGGGGACACCTAGCACAGATACGCAGTATTTT. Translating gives CASSLLAGTPSTDTQYF. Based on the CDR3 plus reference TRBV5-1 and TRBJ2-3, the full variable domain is KAGVTQTPRYLIKTRGQQVTLSCSPISGHRSVSWYQQTPGQGLQFLFEYFSETQRNKGNFPGRFSGRQFSNSRSEMNVSTLELGDSALYLCASSLLAGTPSTDTQYFGPGTRLTVL.

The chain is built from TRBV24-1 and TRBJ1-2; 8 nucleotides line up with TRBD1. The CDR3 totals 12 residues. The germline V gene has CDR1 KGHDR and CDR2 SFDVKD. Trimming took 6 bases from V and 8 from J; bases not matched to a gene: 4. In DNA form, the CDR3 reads TGTGCCACCAGTAGGACAGGGTTCGGCTACACCTTC. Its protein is CATSRTGFGYTF.

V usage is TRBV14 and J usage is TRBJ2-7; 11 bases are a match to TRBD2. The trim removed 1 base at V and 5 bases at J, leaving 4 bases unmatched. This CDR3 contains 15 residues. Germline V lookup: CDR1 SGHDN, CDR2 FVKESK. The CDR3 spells CASSQASGRRDEQYF. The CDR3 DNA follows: TGTGCCAGCAGCCAAGCTAGCGGGAGGCGGGACGAGCAGTACTTC.

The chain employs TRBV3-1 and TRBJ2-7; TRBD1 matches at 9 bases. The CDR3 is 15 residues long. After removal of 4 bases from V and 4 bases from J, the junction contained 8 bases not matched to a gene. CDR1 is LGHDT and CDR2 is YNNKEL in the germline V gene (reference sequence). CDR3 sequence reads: CASSRGTGSLYEQYF. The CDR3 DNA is TGTGCCAGCAGCCGAGGGACAGGGTCTTTGTACGAGCAGTACTTC.

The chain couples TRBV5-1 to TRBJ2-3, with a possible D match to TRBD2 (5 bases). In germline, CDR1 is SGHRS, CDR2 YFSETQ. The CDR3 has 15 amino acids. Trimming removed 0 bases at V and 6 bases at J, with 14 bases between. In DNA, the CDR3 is TGCGCCAGCAGCTTGGACGGTACAGCGGCGGATACGCAGTATTTT. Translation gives CASSLDGTAADTQYF.

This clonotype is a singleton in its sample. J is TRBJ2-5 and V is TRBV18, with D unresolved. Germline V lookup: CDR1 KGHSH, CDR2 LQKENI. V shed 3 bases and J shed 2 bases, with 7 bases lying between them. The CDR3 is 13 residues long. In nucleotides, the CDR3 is TGTGCCAGCTCACCCAAACTACAAGAGACCCAGTACTTC. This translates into CASSPKLQETQYF.

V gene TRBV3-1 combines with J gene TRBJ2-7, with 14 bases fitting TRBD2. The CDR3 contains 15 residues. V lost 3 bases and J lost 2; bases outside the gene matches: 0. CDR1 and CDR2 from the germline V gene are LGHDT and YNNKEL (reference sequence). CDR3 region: CASSQTSGGAYEQYF. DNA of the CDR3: TGTGCCAGCAGCCAGACTAGCGGGGGGGCCTACGAGCAGTACTTC.